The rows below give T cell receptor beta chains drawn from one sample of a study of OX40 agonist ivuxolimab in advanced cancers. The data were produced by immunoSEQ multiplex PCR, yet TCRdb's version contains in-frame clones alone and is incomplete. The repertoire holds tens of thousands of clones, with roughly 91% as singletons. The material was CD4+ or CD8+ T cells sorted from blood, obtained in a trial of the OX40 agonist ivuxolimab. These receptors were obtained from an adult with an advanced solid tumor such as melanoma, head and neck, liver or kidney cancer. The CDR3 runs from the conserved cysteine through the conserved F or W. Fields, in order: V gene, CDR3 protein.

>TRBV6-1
CASSEDSSGVSYEQYF
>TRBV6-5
CASRTDSLNTEAFF
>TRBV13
CASGRGLSYEQYF
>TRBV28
CASTPRDTSSNQPQHF
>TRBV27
CASRGGGTSVYNEQFF
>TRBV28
CASSLAGVRNEQFF
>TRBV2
CASSEAWATDYGYTF
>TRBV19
CASNPTEPLRNQPQHF
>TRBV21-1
CAIQGESYEQYF
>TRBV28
CASSPPGLDTQYF
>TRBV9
CASSVLGREGSSHEQFF
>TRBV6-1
CASSKDRAEQYF
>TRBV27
CASSLRGRISTDTQYF
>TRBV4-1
CASSLGLAVGNEQFF
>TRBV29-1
CSVDPRGGRYGYTF
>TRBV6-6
CASSPQGVMNTEAFF
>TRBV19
CASSSRDRGLYGYTF
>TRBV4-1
CASSQVPPAGRGNQPQHF
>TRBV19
CASSISPNYGYTF
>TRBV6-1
CASSVGQGIMYEQYF
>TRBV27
CATETTSGRWNEQFF
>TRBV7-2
CASSPEGADYNEQFF
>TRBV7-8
CASSLTGAGGNTIYF
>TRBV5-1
CASSLLSDTEAFF
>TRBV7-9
CASSLDRPSTEAFF
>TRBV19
CASSIESTGTGELFF
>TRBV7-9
CASSHAPPGAVGELFF
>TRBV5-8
CASSLSTINEQFF
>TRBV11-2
CASSSVGDRASGGYTF
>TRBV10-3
CAISVGPQGGYEQYF
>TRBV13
CASSFQVPAEQFF
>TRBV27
CASSLGPNEQFF
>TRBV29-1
CSVPAGLAGGKRAYNEQFF
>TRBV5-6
CASSRDRELVYGYTF
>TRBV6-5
CASSYTGTGLGYGYTF
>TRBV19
CASSPGTVQRETQYF
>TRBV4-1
CASSLWAGVQESGELFF
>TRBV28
CASSFLGQIYGYTF
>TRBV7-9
CASSRPFGLHEQYF
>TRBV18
CASSPEGTGWADTQYF
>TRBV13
CASSLWDRLNEKLFF
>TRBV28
CASGLTGAYEQYF
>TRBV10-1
CASSEGADTQYF
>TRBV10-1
CASSEPAGGQSYEQYF
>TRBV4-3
CASSQETGTYGYTF
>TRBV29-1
CSVAPGPYQETQYF
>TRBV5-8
CASRGRGSDEQFF
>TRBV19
CASNPGTGAYGYTF
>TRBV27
CASSFGQAYEQYF
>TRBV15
CATSTFFPLSSYNEQFF